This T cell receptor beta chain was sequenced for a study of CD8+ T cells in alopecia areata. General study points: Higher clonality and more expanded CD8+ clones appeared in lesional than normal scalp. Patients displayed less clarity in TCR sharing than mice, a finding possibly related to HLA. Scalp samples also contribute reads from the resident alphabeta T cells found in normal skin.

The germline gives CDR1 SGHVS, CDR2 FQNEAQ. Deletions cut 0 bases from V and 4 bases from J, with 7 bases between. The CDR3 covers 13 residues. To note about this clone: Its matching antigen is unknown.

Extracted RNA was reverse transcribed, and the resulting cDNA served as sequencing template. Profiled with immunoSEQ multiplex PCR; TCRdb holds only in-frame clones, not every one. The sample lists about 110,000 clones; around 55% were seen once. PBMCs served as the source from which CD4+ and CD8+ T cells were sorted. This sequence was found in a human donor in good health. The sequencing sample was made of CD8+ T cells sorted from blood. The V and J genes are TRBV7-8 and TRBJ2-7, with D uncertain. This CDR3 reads CASSLAGYYEQYF. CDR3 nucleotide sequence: TGTGCCAGCAGCTTAGCAGGGTATTACGAGCAGTACTTC.